This T cell receptor beta chain was recorded in a study of T cell repertoires in cytomegalovirus infection. TCRdb fed the reads into MiXCR, producing one record per CDR3 protein. The sample records over 300,000 distinct CDR3 sequences, more than 8% being singletons. The V gene's germline CDR1 is SGHRS and CDR2 YFSETQ. The V end lost 0 bases, the J end lost 5 bases, and 7 bases lay between the germline ends. This CDR3 has 13 residues. The sample taken for sequencing was PBMCs. The receptor was derived from a human donor in good health (CMV status not recorded). Some clones in this sample may be carry-over from other donors' samples. This sequence joins TRBV5-1 and TRBJ2-3; D is perhaps TRBD2 (5 bases). The CDR3 spells CASSLERVDTQYF. Here the CDR3 DNA reads TGCGCCAGCAGCTTGGAGAGGGTAGATACGCAGTATTTT.